This TCR beta chain is from a study of blood T cell repertoires in COVID-19. Study overall: From the United States, Italy and Spain came samples of acute and convalescent COVID-19. PBMCs, B-cell-depleted T cells, or T cells provided the cDNA or gDNA that made up the material.

The table lists this clone with a count of one. The V gene's germline CDR1 is LNHDA and CDR2 SQIVND (reference sequence). Trimming removed 3 bases from V and 7 bases from J, with 15 bases in between. The CDR3 length is 14 residues. In the original analysis: For nucleated cells, counts were estimated from reference gene primer amplification. The data were produced by immunoSEQ multiplex PCR, yet TCRdb's version contains in-frame clones alone and is incomplete. The DNA was the basis for D and trimming; V, J and clone size are from that table. The table has fewer than 45,000 clones, roughly 86% seen once.

This rearrangement joins TRBV19 to TRBJ2-5; D is perhaps TRBD1 (5 bases). The sample taken for sequencing was peripheral blood. This receptor was identified in a human donor in a cohort sampled during active COVID-19. This chain's CDR3 is CASSMTVDFSTQYF. DNA of the CDR3: TGTGCCAGTAGTATGACAGTGGATTTTTCGACCCAGTACTTC.